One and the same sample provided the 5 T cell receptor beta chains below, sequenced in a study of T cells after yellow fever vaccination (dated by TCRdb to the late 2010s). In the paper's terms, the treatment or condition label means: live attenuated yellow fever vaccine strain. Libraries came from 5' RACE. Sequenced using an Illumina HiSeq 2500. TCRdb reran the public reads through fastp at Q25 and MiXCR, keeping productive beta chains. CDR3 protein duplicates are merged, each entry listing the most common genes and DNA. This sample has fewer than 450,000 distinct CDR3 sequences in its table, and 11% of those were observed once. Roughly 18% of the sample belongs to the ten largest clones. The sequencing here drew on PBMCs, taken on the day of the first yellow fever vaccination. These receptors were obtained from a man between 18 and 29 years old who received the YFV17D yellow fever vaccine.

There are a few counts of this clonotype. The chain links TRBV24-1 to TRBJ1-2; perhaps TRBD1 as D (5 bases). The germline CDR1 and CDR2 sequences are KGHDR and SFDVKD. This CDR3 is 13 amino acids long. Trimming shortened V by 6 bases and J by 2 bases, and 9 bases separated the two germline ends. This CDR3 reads CATSRGTNYGYTF. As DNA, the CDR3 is TGTGCCACCAGTCGGGGGACGAACTATGGCTACACCTTC.

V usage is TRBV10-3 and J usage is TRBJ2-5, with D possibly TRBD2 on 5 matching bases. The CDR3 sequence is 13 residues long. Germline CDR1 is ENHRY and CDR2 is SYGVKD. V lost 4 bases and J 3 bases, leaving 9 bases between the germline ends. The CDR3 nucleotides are TGTGCCATCAGTGGGGGAGAGGAAGAGACCCAGTACTTC. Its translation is CAISGGEEETQYF.

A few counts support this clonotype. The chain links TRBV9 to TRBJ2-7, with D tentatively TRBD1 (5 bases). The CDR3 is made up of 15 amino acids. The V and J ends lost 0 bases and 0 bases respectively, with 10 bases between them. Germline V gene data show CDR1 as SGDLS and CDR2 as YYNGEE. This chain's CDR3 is CASSVVGESSYEQYF. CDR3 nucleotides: TGTGCCAGCAGCGTAGTAGGGGAATCCTCCTACGAGCAGTACTTC.

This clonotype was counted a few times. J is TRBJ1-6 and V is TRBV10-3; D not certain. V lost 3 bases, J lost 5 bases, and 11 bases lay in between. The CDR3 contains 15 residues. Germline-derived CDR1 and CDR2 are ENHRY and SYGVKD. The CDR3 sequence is CAISEDPRNNSPLHF. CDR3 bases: TGTGCCATCAGTGAAGACCCAAGAAATAATTCACCCCTCCACTTT.

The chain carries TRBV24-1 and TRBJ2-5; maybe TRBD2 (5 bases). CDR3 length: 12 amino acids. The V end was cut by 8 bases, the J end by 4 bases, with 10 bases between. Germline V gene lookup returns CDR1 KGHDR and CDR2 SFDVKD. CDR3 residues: CATMSEGETQYF. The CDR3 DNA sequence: TGTGCCACCATGAGCGAGGGAGAGACCCAGTACTTC.